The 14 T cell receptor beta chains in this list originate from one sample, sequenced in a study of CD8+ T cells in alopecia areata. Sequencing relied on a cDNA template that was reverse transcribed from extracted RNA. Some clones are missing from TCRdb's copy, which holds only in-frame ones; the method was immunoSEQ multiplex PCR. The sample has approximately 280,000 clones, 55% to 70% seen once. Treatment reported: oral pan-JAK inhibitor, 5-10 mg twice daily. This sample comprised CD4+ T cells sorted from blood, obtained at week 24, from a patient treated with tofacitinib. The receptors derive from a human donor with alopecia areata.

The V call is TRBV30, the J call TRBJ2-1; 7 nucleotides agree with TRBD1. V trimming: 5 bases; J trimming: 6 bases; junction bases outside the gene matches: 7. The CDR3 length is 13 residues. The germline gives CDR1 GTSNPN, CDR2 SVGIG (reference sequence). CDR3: CAWEGAKLNEQFF. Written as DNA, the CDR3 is TGTGCCTGGGAGGGGGCCAAACTCAATGAGCAGTTCTTC.

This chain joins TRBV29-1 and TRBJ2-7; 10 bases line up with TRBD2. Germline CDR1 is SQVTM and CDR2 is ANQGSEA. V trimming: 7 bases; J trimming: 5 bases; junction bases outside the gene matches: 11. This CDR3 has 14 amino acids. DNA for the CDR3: TGCAGCGCAGTCCTTAGCGGGGGGTACCACGAGCAGTACTTC. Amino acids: CSAVLSGGYHEQYF.

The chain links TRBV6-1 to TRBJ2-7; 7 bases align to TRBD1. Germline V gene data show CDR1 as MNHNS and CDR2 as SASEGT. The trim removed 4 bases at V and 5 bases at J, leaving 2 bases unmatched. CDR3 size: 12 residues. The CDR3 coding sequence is TGTGCCAGCAGTGCTCAGGGGGACGAGCAGTACTTC. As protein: CASSAQGDEQYF.

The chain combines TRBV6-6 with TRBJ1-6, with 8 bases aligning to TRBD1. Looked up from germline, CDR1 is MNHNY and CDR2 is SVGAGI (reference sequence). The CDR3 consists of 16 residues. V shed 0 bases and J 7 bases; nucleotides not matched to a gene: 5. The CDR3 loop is CASSYSPDRVNSPLHF. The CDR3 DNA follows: TGTGCCAGCAGTTACTCCCCGGACAGGGTAAATTCACCCCTCCACTTT.

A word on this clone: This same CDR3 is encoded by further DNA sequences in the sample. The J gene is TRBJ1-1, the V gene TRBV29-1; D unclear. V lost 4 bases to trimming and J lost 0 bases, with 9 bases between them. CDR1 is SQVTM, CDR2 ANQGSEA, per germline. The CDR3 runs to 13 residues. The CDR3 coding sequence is TGCAGCGTTGGTCGACGCCTGAACACTGAAGCTTTCTTT. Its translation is CSVGRRLNTEAFF.

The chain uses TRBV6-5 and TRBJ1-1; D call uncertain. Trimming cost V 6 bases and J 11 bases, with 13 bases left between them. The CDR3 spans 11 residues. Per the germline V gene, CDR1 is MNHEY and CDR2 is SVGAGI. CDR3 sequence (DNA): TGTGCCAGCAGCCTCGGTCTTGTGGCTTTCTTT. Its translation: CASSLGLVAFF.

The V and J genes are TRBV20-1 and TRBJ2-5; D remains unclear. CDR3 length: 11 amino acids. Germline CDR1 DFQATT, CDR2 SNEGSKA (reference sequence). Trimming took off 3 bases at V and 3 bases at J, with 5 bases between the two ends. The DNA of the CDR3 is TGCAGTGCTAGGACGGAAGAGACCCAGTACTTC. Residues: CSARTEETQYF.

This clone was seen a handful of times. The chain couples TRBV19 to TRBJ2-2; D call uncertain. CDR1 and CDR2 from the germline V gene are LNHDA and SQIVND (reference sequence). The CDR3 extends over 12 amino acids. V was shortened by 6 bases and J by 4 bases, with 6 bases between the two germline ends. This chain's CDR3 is CASRGITGELFF. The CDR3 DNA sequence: TGTGCCAGTAGAGGTATCACCGGGGAGCTGTTTTTT. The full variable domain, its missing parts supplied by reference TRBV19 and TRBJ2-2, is DGGITQSPKYLFRKEGQNVTLSCEQNLNHDAMYWYRQDPGQGLRLIYYSQIVNDFQKGDIAEGYSVSREKKESFPLTVTSAQKNPTAFYLCASRGITGELFFGEGSRLTVL.

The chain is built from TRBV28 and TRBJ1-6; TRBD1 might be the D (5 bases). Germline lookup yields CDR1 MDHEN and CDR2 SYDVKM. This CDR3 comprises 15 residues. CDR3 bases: TGTGCAGCCTGCCCCTTATTGGGGACTAGGTCACCCCTCCACTTT. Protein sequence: CAACPLLGTRSPLHF.

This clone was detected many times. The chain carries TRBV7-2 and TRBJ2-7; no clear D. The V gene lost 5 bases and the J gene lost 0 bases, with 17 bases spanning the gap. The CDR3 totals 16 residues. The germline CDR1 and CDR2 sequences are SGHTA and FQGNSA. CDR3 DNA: TGTGCCAGCAGCATTTATACAGTATCCGCCTCCTACGAGCAGTACTTC. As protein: CASSIYTVSASYEQYF.

The CDR3: CASSRDRVYEKLFF. The CDR3 DNA is TGTGCCAGCAGCCGGGACAGGGTTTATGAAAAACTGTTTTTT. V and J are TRBV7-9 and TRBJ1-4; TRBD1 aligns across 9 bases. CDR3 length equals 14 residues. J gave up 6 bases and V 5 bases, and 4 bases lay outside the gene matches. CDR1 and CDR2 (germline): SEHNR, FQNEAQ (reference sequence).

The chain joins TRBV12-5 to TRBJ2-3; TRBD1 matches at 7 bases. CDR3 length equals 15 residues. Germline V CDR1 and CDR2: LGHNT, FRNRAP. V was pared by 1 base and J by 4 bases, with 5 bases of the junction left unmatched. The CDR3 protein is CASGLATGFADTQYF. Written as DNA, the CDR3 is TGTGCTAGTGGTTTGGCGACAGGGTTCGCAGATACGCAGTATTTT. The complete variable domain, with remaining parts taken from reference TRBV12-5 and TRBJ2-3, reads DARVTQTPRHKVTEMGQEVTMRCQPILGHNTVFWYRQTMMQGLELLAYFRNRAPLDDSGMPKDRFSAEMPDATLATLKIQPSEPRDSAVYFCASGLATGFADTQYFGPGTRLTVL.

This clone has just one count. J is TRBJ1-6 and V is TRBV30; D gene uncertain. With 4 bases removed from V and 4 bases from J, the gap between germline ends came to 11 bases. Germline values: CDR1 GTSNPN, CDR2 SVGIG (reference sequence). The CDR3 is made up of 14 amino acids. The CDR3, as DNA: TGTGCCTGGAATGAGGAGGGTTATAATTCACCCCTCCACTTT. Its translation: CAWNEEGYNSPLHF.

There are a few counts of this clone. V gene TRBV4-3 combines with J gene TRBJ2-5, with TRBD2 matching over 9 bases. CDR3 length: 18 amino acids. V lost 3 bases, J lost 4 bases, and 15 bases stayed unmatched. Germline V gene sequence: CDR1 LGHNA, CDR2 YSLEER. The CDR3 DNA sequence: TGCGCCAGCAGCCACCGGACTAGCGCCGGTTCTAGGGTAGAGACCCAGTACTTC. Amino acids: CASSHRTSAGSRVETQYF.